What follows are 19 T cell receptor beta chains derived from one specimen sequenced in a study of shared clonotypes between healthy human individuals (TCRdb year 2020). Library construction relied on the immunoSEQ multiplex PCR assay. TCRdb stores this immuneACCESS table with in-frame sequences only. Part of the clones is absent; in the studies checked, under half of the shortfall reflects unresolved V genes, and no reason is known for the rest. Across this sample there are millions of clones, with 85% to 95% seen only once. The ten largest make up 1.5% to 2% of the sample. CD8 naive samples consisted of CD45RO-negative cells that were positively selected for CCR7, yielding a CD45RA+CCR7+ population without TemRA cells. The sample consisted of naive CD8+ T cells from PBMCs. In the paper's terms, the cell subset or site label means: CD45RA+CCR7+. The receptor set was obtained from a man younger than 35 in good health. Some clones in this sample may be carry-over from other donors' samples.

This chain links TRBV9 with TRBJ2-7; no firm D call. V dropped 4 bases and J dropped 0 bases, with 8 bases sitting between them. Germline CDR1 reads SGDLS; CDR2 reads YYNGEE. The CDR3 runs to 13 residues. In DNA, the CDR3 is TGTGCCAGCAGCCCCCGTCTCTCCTACGAGCAGTACTTC. It yields the protein CASSPRLSYEQYF.

V gene TRBV4-3 combines with J gene TRBJ2-3; maybe TRBD1 (5 bases). The CDR3 runs 19 residues. V gave up 0 bases and J gave up 5 bases, with 24 bases separating them. Germline lookup yields CDR1 LGHNA and CDR2 YSLEER. The CDR3 DNA reads TGCGCCAGCAGCCAAGATTTGGGAACAGGCCCTACCGGAGAAGATACGCAGTATTTT. It is translated as CASSQDLGTGPTGEDTQYF.

A word on this clone: This sample includes further DNA sequences coding for the same CDR3. V usage is TRBV27 and J usage is TRBJ2-7, with TRBD2 matching 8 bases. This CDR3 is 14 amino acids long. Trimming at V came to 6 bases and at J to 0 bases, leaving 4 bases not matched to a gene. Germline V gene sequence: CDR1 MNHEY, CDR2 SMNVEV (reference sequence). The CDR3 nucleotides read TGTGCCAGCAGACCCGGGACTAGCTCCTACGAGCAGTACTTC. Its translation: CASRPGTSSYEQYF.

This clone appeared once. The V gene is TRBV7-9, the J gene TRBJ2-1, with D possibly TRBD2 on 5 matching bases. CDR1 is SEHNR and CDR2 is FQNEAQ in the germline V gene (reference sequence). The CDR3 runs 14 residues. V lost 5 bases to trimming and J lost 4 bases, with 12 bases between them. CDR3 in DNA: TGTGCCAGCAGCCTACTAGAAGTATACAATGAGCAGTTCTTC. Translating it yields CASSLLEVYNEQFF.

V usage is TRBV21-1 and J usage is TRBJ1-3; the DNA was not compared with TRBD1, the D call given in the table. TRBV21-1 is a pseudogene locus. This CDR3 comprises 17 residues. The CDR3 loop reads CASTPGQASTTGNTIYF. In nucleotides, the CDR3 is TGTGCCAGCACCCCTGGACAGGCTAGTACTACTGGAAACACCATATATTTT.

The chain recombines TRBV10-3 with TRBJ2-1; possible D gene TRBD2, 5 bases. The CDR3 totals 13 residues. Trimming took 6 bases from V and 5 from J, leaving 11 bases between them. The germline CDR1 and CDR2 sequences are ENHRY and SYGVKD. CDR3 amino acids: CAIRTILDNEQFF. The DNA of the CDR3 is TGTGCCATCAGGACTATCCTGGACAATGAGCAGTTCTTC.

The genes are TRBV19 and TRBJ1-5; 7 bases agree with TRBD1. V was clipped by 7 bases and J by 4 bases; unmatched bases: 7. The CDR3 totals 14 residues. Germline CDR1 and CDR2: LNHDA and SQIVND (reference sequence). Here the CDR3 DNA reads TGTGCCAGTATGAGACAGGGATATAATCAGCCCCAGCATTTT. Translating gives CASMRQGYNQPQHF.

The rearrangement joins TRBV10-3 to TRBJ2-3; 11 nucleotides agree with TRBD2. Germline CDR1 is ENHRY and CDR2 is SYGVKD. The CDR3 is 15 amino acids. V dropped 10 bases and J dropped 2; count of bases not matched to a gene: 8. The CDR3 reads CATLAGGAITDTQYF. In DNA form, the CDR3 reads TGTGCCACCTTAGCGGGAGGGGCCATCACAGATACGCAGTATTTT.

The V call is TRBV7-6, the J call TRBJ1-2; D is possibly TRBD1 (6 bases). This CDR3 has 14 amino acids. Germline V gene sequence: CDR1 SGHVS, CDR2 FNYEAQ. V was trimmed by 5 bases and J by 4 bases, leaving 14 bases between them. Here the CDR3 reads CASSSTGKIYGYTF. The CDR3 bases are TGTGCCAGCAGCAGCACAGGGAAGATCTATGGCTACACCTTC.

This chain joins TRBV27 and TRBJ2-7, with 8 bases aligning to TRBD2. V lost 4 bases to trimming and J lost 5 bases; unmatched junction nucleotides: 10. CDR1 is MNHEY and CDR2 is SMNVEV in the germline V gene (reference sequence). The CDR3 sequence is 15 residues long. The CDR3 spells CASSSTGAGGDEQYF. CDR3 in DNA: TGTGCCAGCAGTTCAACCGGCGCGGGAGGCGACGAGCAGTACTTC.

The chain has TRBV28 and TRBJ2-7; tentatively, D is TRBD1 (5 bases). The germline V and J ends were trimmed by 11 bases and 1 base, with 18 bases remaining between them. The CDR3 spans 14 residues. The germline V gene encodes CDR1 MDHEN and CDR2 SYDVKM. CDR3 sequence reads: CASRGPRESYEQYF. The CDR3 nucleotides read TGTGCCTCCCGAGGTCCCAGGGAATCCTACGAGCAGTACTTC. Looking up the rest from reference TRBV28 and TRBJ2-7 gives the full variable domain: DVKVTQSSRYLVKRTGEKVFLECVQDMDHENMFWYRQDPGLGLRLIYFSYDVKMKEKGDIPEGYSVSREKKERFSLILESASTNQTSMYLCASRGPRESYEQYFGPGTRLTVT.

The rearrangement links TRBV9 to TRBJ1-2; D unclear. The germline CDR1 and CDR2 sequences are SGDLS and YYNGEE. This CDR3 contains 13 residues. V was shortened by 0 bases and J by 6 bases, with 9 bases between the two germline ends. For the CDR3, the DNA is TGTGCCAGCAGCGTAGTTGGTTGGGATGGCTACACCTTC. Amino acid sequence: CASSVVGWDGYTF.

The chain combines TRBV27 with TRBJ2-7; 8 bases line up with TRBD1. Germline lookup yields CDR1 MNHEY and CDR2 SMNVEV (reference sequence). The V gene end was trimmed by 3 bases and the J gene end by 5 bases; junction bases not matched to a gene: 6. CDR3 size: 14 residues. CDR3 DNA: TGTGCCAGCAGTTTGCGGACAGGGAACAACGAGCAGTACTTC. Encoded protein: CASSLRTGNNEQYF.

The rearrangement joins TRBV9 to TRBJ2-3, with TRBD2 matching over 12 bases. Germline V gene data show CDR1 as SGDLS and CDR2 as YYNGEE. The ends lost 0 bases at V and 6 bases at J; junction bases unmatched: 8. This CDR3 is built from 17 residues. CDR3 in amino acids: CASSVARASGRGDTQYF. The CDR3, as DNA: TGTGCCAGCAGCGTAGCCCGGGCTAGCGGGAGGGGTGATACGCAGTATTTT.

J is TRBJ2-7 and V is TRBV14; D may be TRBD2 (5 bases). Trimming took 4 bases from V and 1 from J, leaving 14 bases between them. Per the germline V gene, CDR1 is SGHDN and CDR2 is FVKESK. CDR3 length equals 15 residues. The CDR3 region is CASSPETGRSYEQYF. The CDR3 DNA is TGTGCCAGCAGCCCTGAGACGGGAAGGTCCTACGAGCAGTACTTC. Based on the CDR3 plus reference TRBV14 and TRBJ2-7, the full variable domain is EAGVTQFPSHSVIEKGQTVTLRCDPISGHDNLYWYRRVMGKEIKFLLHFVKESKQDESGMPNNRFLAERTGGTYSTLKVQPAELEDSGVYFCASSPETGRSYEQYFGPGTRLTVT.

The chain carries TRBV29-1 and TRBJ2-1; tentative D call: TRBD2 (6 bases). Trimming cost V 8 bases and J 0 bases, with 11 bases left between them. Germline values: CDR1 SQVTM, CDR2 ANQGSEA. The CDR3 has 13 amino acids. The chain's CDR3 is CSTGGPSYNEQFF. For the CDR3, the DNA is TGCAGCACTGGAGGGCCCTCCTACAATGAGCAGTTCTTC.

The chain combines TRBV9 with TRBJ2-3, with 10 bases identical to TRBD2. The germline CDR1 and CDR2 sequences are SGDLS and YYNGEE. V was clipped by 5 bases and J by 2 bases; unmatched bases: 5. The CDR3 loop spans 15 amino acids. The CDR3 loop reads CASRIGTSDTDTQYF. Written as DNA, the CDR3 is TGTGCCAGCAGAATCGGGACTAGCGACACAGATACGCAGTATTTT.

The chain has TRBV6-1 and TRBJ1-4, with TRBD1 as a possible D gene (5 bases). In germline, CDR1 is MNHNS, CDR2 SASEGT. The CDR3 spans 16 residues. The V end was cut by 0 bases, the J end by 5 bases, with 13 bases between. The CDR3 here is CASSEAREGENEKLFF. CDR3 nucleotides: TGTGCCAGCAGTGAAGCAAGAGAAGGGGAAAATGAAAAACTGTTTTTT.

A note on this clone: Within the sample, other DNA sequences also encode this same CDR3. The chain links TRBV14 to TRBJ2-3, with TRBD1 matching 8 bases. The CDR3 is 13 amino acids. CDR1 is SGHDN, CDR2 FVKESK, per germline. V was clipped by 4 bases and J by 4 bases; unmatched bases: 1. This chain's CDR3 is CASSLTGADTQYF. DNA for the CDR3: TGTGCCAGCAGCCTGACAGGGGCAGATACGCAGTATTTT. Combining the CDR3 with reference TRBV14 and TRBJ2-3 gives the whole variable domain EAGVTQFPSHSVIEKGQTVTLRCDPISGHDNLYWYRRVMGKEIKFLLHFVKESKQDESGMPNNRFLAERTGGTYSTLKVQPAELEDSGVYFCASSLTGADTQYFGPGTRLTVL.